One and the same sample provided the 2 T cell receptor delta chains below, sequenced in a study of γδ T cells in repeated Plasmodium falciparum infection. Flow sorting of PBMC yielded separate Vgamma9/Vdelta2+ and Vdelta2-negative gammadelta T cell populations for bulk repertoire analysis. TCRdb made new clone calls on the multiplex PCR reads using CATT. The table records about 93,000 delta-chain clones, more than 0.85% of them present only once. The sequenced material came from gamma-delta T cells from blood. The receptor source for this set is a pool of human donors (malaria-infected and uninfected, not separated).

Regarding this clone: TCRdb's entry gives the protein of a much larger clone, which mismatches this DNA's translation at residues 6 and 19, likely from a read error; the protein reported here is translated from the DNA. This rearrangement joins TRDV1 to TRDJ1; D is perhaps TRDD2 (6 bases). The CDR3 is 21 amino acids. Germline values: CDR1 TSWWSYY, CDR2 QGS. CDR3 residues: CALGGAHLPTINPWSHDKPIF. CDR3 nucleotide sequence: TGTGCTCTTGGGGGGGCACACCTTCCCACGATAAACCCCTGGTCCCACGATAAACCCATCTTT.

Points on this clone: The likely explanation is a read error, given a far larger clone one base away. Within the sample, other DNA sequences also encode this same CDR3. For the V gene the call is TRDV1; the J gene has no call; the table gives TRDD3 as D, unverified against the DNA. CDR1 and CDR2 (germline): TSWWSYY, QGS. The CDR3 length is 16 residues. CDR3 DNA: TGTGCTCTTGGGGAAGAAGAAATCTCTCTTACCGATAAACTAATCTTT. Its protein product is CALGEEEISLTDKLIF.